The next 3 T cell receptor beta chains were all read from a single sample in a study of cytotoxic CD8 clonotypes in ibrutinib-treated CLL (dated by TCRdb to about 2021). Library preparation used the immunoSEQ multiplex PCR assay. Sourced from immuneACCESS, this table was stored by TCRdb with only in-frame sequences that have V and J called. A share of the clones is absent; for the studies checked, an unresolved V gene accounts for under half, and the remainder has no known explanation. Recorded for this sample are roughly 300,000 clones; around 77% of them occurred a single time. The leading ten clones occupy approximately 5.6% of the sample. The sample's time point label is to be understood as: progressive disease on ibrutinib. The sample consisted of PBMCs, taken at disease progression, from a patient treated with ibrutinib. Source of these receptors: a human donor with chronic lymphocytic leukemia.

The chain uses TRBV5-5 and TRBJ1-3; 7 nucleotides align to TRBD1. The CDR3 covers 15 residues. The trim removed 4 bases at V and 3 bases at J, leaving 7 bases unmatched. Germline CDR1 reads SGHKS; CDR2 reads YYEKEE (reference sequence). CDR3 coding DNA: TGTGCCAGCAGCGAACAGGGGCGAGGTGGAAACACCATATATTTT. Residues: CASSEQGRGGNTIYF.

The table lists this clone with a few counts. The CDR3 nucleotides are TGTGGCATAACAAAAGGGAGGGGAAGCAATCAGCCCCAGCATTTT. It translates to CGITKGRGSNQPQHF. This chain uses TRBV10-3 with TRBJ1-5; tentative D call: TRBD1 (5 bases). Per the germline V gene, CDR1 is ENHRY and CDR2 is SYGVKD. The CDR3 sequence is 15 residues long.

The chain links TRBV15 to TRBJ1-6; weak D call: TRBD1 (5 bases). Germline assignment: CDR1 LNHNV and CDR2 YYDKDF (reference sequence). The CDR3 length is 13 residues. Trimming left V 3 bases short and J 14 bases short, with 14 bases between. The CDR3 bases are TGTGCCACCAGCAGCCGAGGGGAGTCATCCCTCCACTTT. Its translation: CATSSRGESSLHF.